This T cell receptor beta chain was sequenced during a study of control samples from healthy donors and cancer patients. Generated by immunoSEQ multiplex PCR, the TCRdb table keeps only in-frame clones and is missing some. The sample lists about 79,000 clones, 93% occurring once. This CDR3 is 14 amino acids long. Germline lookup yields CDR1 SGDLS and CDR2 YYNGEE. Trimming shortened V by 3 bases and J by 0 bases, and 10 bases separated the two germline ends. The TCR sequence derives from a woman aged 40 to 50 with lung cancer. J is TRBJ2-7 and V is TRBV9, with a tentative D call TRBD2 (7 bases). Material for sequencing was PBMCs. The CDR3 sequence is CASSAGGSSYEQYF. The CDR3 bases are TGTGCCAGCAGCGCGGGGGGCTCCTCCTACGAGCAGTACTTC.